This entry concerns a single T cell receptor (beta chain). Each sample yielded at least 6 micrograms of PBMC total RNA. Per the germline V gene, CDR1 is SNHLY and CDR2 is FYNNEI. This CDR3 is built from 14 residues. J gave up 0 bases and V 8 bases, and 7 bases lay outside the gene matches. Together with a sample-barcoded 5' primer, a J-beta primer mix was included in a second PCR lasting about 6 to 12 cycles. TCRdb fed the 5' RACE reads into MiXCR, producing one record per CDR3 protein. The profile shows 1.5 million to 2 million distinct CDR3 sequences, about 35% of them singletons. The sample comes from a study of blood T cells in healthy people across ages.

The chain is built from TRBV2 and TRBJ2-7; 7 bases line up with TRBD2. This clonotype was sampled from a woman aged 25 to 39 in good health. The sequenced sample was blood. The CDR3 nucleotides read TGTGCCAGCGGGGGGGAGGGTAGCTCCTACGAGCAGTACTTC. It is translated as CASGGEGSSYEQYF.